These 26 T cell receptor beta chains originate from one sample sequenced in a study of T cell responses to AZD1222 COVID-19 vaccine. Here immunoSEQ multiplex PCR was the method, and the copy in TCRdb shows in-frame clones only, minus some. Seen here are about 76,000 clones, 60% to 85% observed once, and the top ten hold 25% to 30%. Material: peripheral blood, obtained 28 days after the second dose of the MenACWY control vaccine. Source of these receptors: an adult who received the MenACWY meningococcal vaccine as a control.

The V and J genes are TRBV6-1 and TRBJ1-5; D remains unclear. Trimming left V 3 bases short and J 6 bases short, with 15 bases between. The CDR3 runs 15 residues. CDR1 is MNHNS, CDR2 SASEGT, per germline. The CDR3 reads CASSEARHGPQPQHF. DNA of the CDR3: TGTGCCAGCAGTGAGGCCCGACACGGACCTCAGCCCCAGCATTTT.

The chain carries TRBV6-2 or TRBV6-3 and TRBJ1-5; D not certain. This CDR3 region has 15 residues. Germline CDR1 and CDR2: MNHEY and SVGEGT. V was trimmed by 4 bases and J by 7 bases, leaving 17 bases between them. For the CDR3, the DNA is TGTGCCAGCAGTTCGACGGACCCCCCGCGGCAGCCCCAGCATTTT. This codes for CASSSTDPPRQPQHF.

The chain links TRBV5-1 to TRBJ2-1, with 9 nucleotides matching TRBD1. The CDR3 is made up of 16 amino acids. Trimming cost V 0 bases and J 3 bases; bases outside gene matches: 4. Germline-derived CDR1 and CDR2 are SGHRS and YFSETQ. The DNA for the CDR3 is TGCGCCAGCAGCTTGGTCCGACAGGGGGTCTACAATGAGCAGTTCTTC. Translating gives CASSLVRQGVYNEQFF.

This chain connects TRBV19 to TRBJ1-2; D is unclear. In germline, CDR1 is LNHDA, CDR2 SQIVND (reference sequence). The CDR3 has 13 residues. V was shortened by 8 bases and J by 8 bases, with 18 bases between the two germline ends. The CDR3 sequence is CASSIPGERGYTF. CDR3 coding DNA: TGTGCCAGTTCTATCCCGGGCGAGAGGGGCTACACCTTC.

V usage is TRBV10-3 and J usage is TRBJ2-1; weak D call: TRBD1 (5 bases). This CDR3 is built from 14 residues. Trimming stripped 6 bases from V and 3 bases from J, with 12 bases between. Germline V gene sequence: CDR1 ENHRY, CDR2 SYGVKD. CDR3 residues: CAISLDRDYNEQFF. In DNA form, the CDR3 reads TGTGCCATCAGCCTCGACAGAGACTACAATGAGCAGTTCTTC.

The V and J genes are TRBV5-1 and TRBJ2-7; D may correspond to TRBD1 or TRBD2 (5 bases each). The V end was cut by 4 bases, the J end by 2 bases, with 16 bases between. This CDR3 contains 15 residues. CDR1 SGHRS and CDR2 YFSETQ come from the germline V gene. In nucleotides, the CDR3 is TGCGCCAGCAGCGTGGGACCAGCAGAAACCTACGAGCAGTACTTC. Amino acid sequence: CASSVGPAETYEQYF.

The chain carries TRBV28 and TRBJ2-5, with TRBD2 as a possible D gene (5 bases). The CDR3 covers 14 residues. V lost 2 bases and J lost 2, with 9 bases in between. The germline gives CDR1 MDHEN, CDR2 SYDVKM. The CDR3 here is CASSLRGWQETQYF. In DNA form, the CDR3 reads TGTGCCAGCAGTTTAAGAGGGTGGCAAGAGACCCAGTACTTC.

V and J are TRBV10-2 and TRBJ2-7; D might be TRBD2 (6 bases). Germline assignment: CDR1 WSHSY and CDR2 SAAADI. V lost 6 bases and J lost 5, with 20 bases in between. CDR3 length equals 15 residues. CDR3 sequence (DNA): TGCGCCAGCAGGCACCCTGCCACTAGCTTTGACGAGCAGTACTTC. Its protein product is CASRHPATSFDEQYF.

This clone was detected once. V gene TRBV27 combines with J gene TRBJ2-1; 15 bases line up with TRBD2. CDR1 is MNHEY and CDR2 is SMNVEV in the germline V gene (reference sequence). The CDR3 runs to 16 residues. With 6 bases clipped from V and 7 bases from J, the junction kept 7 bases outside the gene matches. This CDR3 reads CASRPGTSGRINEQFF. Written as DNA, the CDR3 is TGTGCCAGCAGGCCCGGGACTAGCGGGAGGATAAATGAGCAGTTCTTC.

The chain joins TRBV6-5 to TRBJ1-4; TRBD1 is a possible D gene (5 bases). V was shortened by 5 bases and J by 6 bases, with 16 bases between the two germline ends. CDR1 and CDR2 from the germline V gene are MNHEY and SVGAGI. This CDR3 has 15 amino acids. The CDR3 loop reads CASSISQGGDEKLFF. CDR3 bases: TGTGCCAGCAGTATATCTCAGGGTGGAGATGAAAAACTGTTTTTT.

The rearrangement links TRBV4-2 to TRBJ1-4, with TRBD1 matching 10 bases. J lost 7 bases, V lost 0 bases, and 2 bases had no gene match. Germline V gene sequence: CDR1 LGHNA, CDR2 YNFKEQ. This CDR3 contains 15 residues. CDR3 DNA sequence: TGTGCCAGCAGCCAAGAAGACAGGGGGCTTGAAAAACTGTTTTTT. This encodes CASSQEDRGLEKLFF.

This clone showed up just a few times. The genes are TRBV27 and TRBJ2-1; 9 nucleotides match TRBD2. J gave up 4 bases and V 7 bases, and 11 bases lay outside the gene matches. The CDR3 length is 16 residues. Germline V gene sequence: CDR1 MNHEY, CDR2 SMNVEV (reference sequence). The CDR3 region has the DNA TGTGCCAGCAAAGGTCCCAGACTAGCGGCTTACAATGAGCAGTTCTTC. Protein sequence: CASKGPRLAAYNEQFF.

The J gene is TRBJ1-4, the V gene TRBV7-9; TRBD1 matches at 10 bases. V was clipped by 5 bases and J by 6 bases; unmatched bases: 9. CDR3 length: 16 amino acids. Germline V gene data show CDR1 as SEHNR and CDR2 as FQNEAQ (reference sequence). CDR3 protein: CASSPNRQGADEKLFF. CDR3 sequence (DNA): TGTGCCAGCAGCCCGAACCGACAGGGGGCGGATGAAAAACTGTTTTTT.

The chain links TRBV18 to TRBJ1-5; D gene unclear. From germline, CDR1 is KGHSH and CDR2 LQKENI. The CDR3 loop spans 13 amino acids. The V end lost 5 bases, the J end lost 0 bases, and 5 bases lay between the germline ends. CDR3 in DNA: TGTGCCAGCTCAGCTGATAGCAATCAGCCCCAGCATTTT. This encodes CASSADSNQPQHF.

The chain employs TRBV19 and TRBJ1-5; TRBD1 might be the D (6 bases). The CDR3 spans 14 residues. CDR1 is LNHDA and CDR2 is SQIVND in the germline V gene (reference sequence). Trimming cost V 10 bases and J 7 bases, with 20 bases left between them. The CDR3 loop reads CATAETGLRQPQHF. In nucleotides, the CDR3 is TGTGCCACCGCCGAGACAGGTCTCCGGCAGCCCCAGCATTTT.

The chain recombines TRBV5-6 with TRBJ1-5; 8 bases map to TRBD1. The V gene's germline CDR1 is SGHDT and CDR2 YYEEEE. The CDR3 length is 15 residues. Germline trimming cut 3 bases from V and 3 bases from J; bases unmatched to any gene: 5. The CDR3 sequence: CASSYGTGSNQPQHF. The CDR3 DNA reads TGTGCCAGCAGCTATGGGACAGGCTCCAATCAGCCCCAGCATTTT.

The CDR3 here is CAISGTGYEQYF. The CDR3 DNA sequence: TGTGCCATCAGTGGGACAGGGTACGAGCAGTACTTC. The chain uses TRBV10-3 and TRBJ2-7; 8 nucleotides align to TRBD1. Per germline, CDR1 ENHRY and CDR2 SYGVKD. This CDR3 has 12 amino acids. The junction had 0 bases not matched to a gene; V was cut back by 4 bases and J by 4 bases.

This chain links TRBV5-4 with TRBJ2-2; no firm D call. Germline V gene data show CDR1 as SGHNT and CDR2 as YYREEE (reference sequence). V gave up 4 bases and J gave up 5 bases, with 9 bases separating them. CDR3 length: 13 residues. The CDR3 coding sequence is TGTGCCAGCAGCCCAATGGGTACCGGGGAGCTGTTTTTT. Protein product: CASSPMGTGELFF.

The chain links TRBV28 to TRBJ1-1, with 8 bases fitting TRBD1. V dropped 7 bases and J dropped 4; count of bases not matched to a gene: 11. Germline loops: CDR1 MDHEN, CDR2 SYDVKM. This CDR3 contains 15 residues. For the CDR3, the DNA is TGTGCCAGCATCTTCGGAACAGGGGGTTCCACTGAAGCTTTCTTT. It specifies CASIFGTGGSTEAFF.

This clone has only a few counts. The genes are TRBV4-3 and TRBJ2-6, with D possibly called TRBD1 or TRBD2 (5 bases each). Germline values: CDR1 LGHNA, CDR2 YSLEER. V gave up 4 bases and J gave up 3 bases, with 19 bases separating them. CDR3 length: 18 amino acids. The DNA of the CDR3 is TGCGCCAGCAGCCCAAACACAGGATTAAGCGGTGGGGCCAACGTCCTGACTTTC. Residues: CASSPNTGLSGGANVLTF.

This clone was observed a single time. The chain employs TRBV2 and TRBJ2-3, with unresolved D. This CDR3 comprises 12 residues. Trimming took off 6 bases at V and 2 bases at J, with 6 bases between the two ends. Germline assignment: CDR1 SNHLY and CDR2 FYNNEI. CDR3 amino acids: CASRPDTDTQYF. In nucleotides, the CDR3 is TGTGCCAGCAGGCCTGACACAGATACGCAGTATTTT.

The rearrangement uses TRBV30 and TRBJ2-3; D call uncertain. Germline V lookup: CDR1 GTSNPN, CDR2 SVGIG (reference sequence). V lost 3 bases and J lost 0, with 7 bases in between. CDR3 length: 13 amino acids. The CDR3 protein is CAWRIESTDTQYF. Here the CDR3 DNA reads TGTGCCTGGAGGATCGAGAGCACAGATACGCAGTATTTT.

The genes are TRBV9 and TRBJ2-5; D gene uncertain. CDR1 is SGDLS and CDR2 is YYNGEE in the germline V gene. V dropped 0 bases and J dropped 5 bases, with 11 bases sitting between them. CDR3 length: 14 amino acids. The chain's CDR3 is CASSVESPQETQYF. In DNA form, the CDR3 reads TGTGCCAGCAGCGTAGAGTCTCCTCAGGAGACCCAGTACTTC.

This sequence joins TRBV7-2 and TRBJ2-1; D not certain. The CDR3 is 13 amino acids. V lost 2 bases, J lost 5 bases, and 7 bases lay in between. Germline assignment: CDR1 SGHTA and CDR2 FQGNSA. This CDR3 reads CASSLMQDNEQFF. The CDR3 bases are TGTGCCAGCAGCTTAATGCAGGACAATGAGCAGTTCTTC.

The V and J genes are TRBV9 and TRBJ1-4; possible D gene TRBD1, 6 bases. CDR3 length equals 14 residues. V lost 0 bases and J 8 bases, leaving 11 bases between the germline ends. The germline CDR1 and CDR2 sequences are SGDLS and YYNGEE. In DNA form, the CDR3 reads TGTGCCAGCAGCGTAGAACAGGGCTCGGAAAAACTGTTTTTT. The encoded protein is CASSVEQGSEKLFF.

Only one count was recorded for this clone. V and J are TRBV9 and TRBJ2-3; TRBD2 matches at 13 bases. Germline CDR1 SGDLS, CDR2 YYNGEE. There are 16 residues in the CDR3. V lost 4 bases to trimming and J lost 4 bases; unmatched junction nucleotides: 6. The CDR3 DNA follows: TGTGCCAGCAGCCCTCGGACTAGCGGGGGCGCAGATACGCAGTATTTT. Amino acid sequence: CASSPRTSGGADTQYF.